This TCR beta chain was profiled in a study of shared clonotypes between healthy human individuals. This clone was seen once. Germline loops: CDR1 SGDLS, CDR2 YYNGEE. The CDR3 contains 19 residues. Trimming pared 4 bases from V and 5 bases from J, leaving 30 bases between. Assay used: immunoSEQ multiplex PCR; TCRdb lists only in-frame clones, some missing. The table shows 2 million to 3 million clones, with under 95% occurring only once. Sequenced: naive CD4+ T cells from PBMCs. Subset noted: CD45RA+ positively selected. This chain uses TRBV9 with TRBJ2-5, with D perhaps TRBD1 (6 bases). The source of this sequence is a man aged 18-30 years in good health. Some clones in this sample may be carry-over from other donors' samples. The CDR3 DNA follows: TGTGCCAGCAGCTTACACCCAGCTCGAGGGGCAGGTCAGGGGGAGACCCAGTACTTC. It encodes CASSLHPARGAGQGETQYF.